This TCR beta chain was sequenced for a study of cytotoxic CD8 clonotypes in ibrutinib-treated CLL. Study information: Results showed some 25 partial and 2 complete responses; following median roughly 70 months, around 14 remained remitted, roughly twelve advanced. Response sampling took place at median roughly 12 months of treatment, range 6 to 36. Study conclusions and caveats: Upon ibrutinib response clonality rose, and upon progression it fell back toward baseline.

There are 14 residues in the CDR3. V lost 0 bases to trimming and J lost 2 bases, with 9 bases between them. The germline V gene has CDR1 GTSNPN and CDR2 SVGIG (reference sequence). With sequencing, the targeted depth ranged from 1 in 200,000 to 1 in 1 million T cells. Clones were sequenced by immunoSEQ multiplex PCR, and TCRdb holds only the in-frame ones, with some missing. The sample gives 65,000 to 80,000 clones, approximately 87% of which show up once; more than 35% is in the top ten. Comments on this clone: Its antigen is unidentified.

The genes are TRBV30 and TRBJ2-3; D unclear. The source material was PBMCs, sampled after 24 months of ibrutinib treatment. The receptor was derived from a human donor with chronic lymphocytic leukemia. CDR3: CAWSVLGNTDTQYF. CDR3 DNA: TGTGCCTGGAGTGTACTGGGGAACACAGATACGCAGTATTTT.